This T cell receptor beta chain was identified during a study of blood T cells in healthy people across ages. Notes on the study in general: Diversity figures derived from one million T cells were judged to underestimate the true value. Leaving the PBMCs unsorted stopped any conclusive comparison of naive versus antigen-experienced cells. In these data, TCR beta diversity tracked strongly with naive T cell percentage.

Individuals who donated were healthy Caucasians from Russia aged roughly 6 to 90. Regarding this clonotype: Antigen specificity is unknown.

CDR1 LNHNV and CDR2 YYDKDF come from the germline V gene (reference sequence). Unmatched junction bases numbered 15, after V lost 0 bases and J lost 4 bases. The CDR3 sequence is 19 residues long. A second about 6 to 11 cycle PCR used barcoded and J-beta primers. Via MiXCR, TCRdb re-called the 5' RACE reads, giving one row per CDR3 protein. The table records roughly 2 million distinct CDR3 sequences, around half of them present only once. The V call is TRBV15, the J call TRBJ1-2; 9 positions agree with TRBD1. Sequencing was done on a sample of blood. This TCR came from a woman in her forties in good health. In nucleotides, the CDR3 is TGTGCCACCAGCAGAGATTCCGGGACAGGGCTGTCCGGTGGCTATGGCTACACCTTC. Translated: CATSRDSGTGLSGGYGYTF. Using reference TRBV15 and TRBJ1-2 for the parts outside the CDR3, the full variable domain is DAMVIQNPRYQVTQFGKPVTLSCSQTLNHNVMYWYQQKSSQAPKLLFHYYDKDFNNEADTPDNFQSRRPNTSFCFLDIRSPGLGDTAMYLCATSRDSGTGLSGGYGYTFGSGTRLTVV.